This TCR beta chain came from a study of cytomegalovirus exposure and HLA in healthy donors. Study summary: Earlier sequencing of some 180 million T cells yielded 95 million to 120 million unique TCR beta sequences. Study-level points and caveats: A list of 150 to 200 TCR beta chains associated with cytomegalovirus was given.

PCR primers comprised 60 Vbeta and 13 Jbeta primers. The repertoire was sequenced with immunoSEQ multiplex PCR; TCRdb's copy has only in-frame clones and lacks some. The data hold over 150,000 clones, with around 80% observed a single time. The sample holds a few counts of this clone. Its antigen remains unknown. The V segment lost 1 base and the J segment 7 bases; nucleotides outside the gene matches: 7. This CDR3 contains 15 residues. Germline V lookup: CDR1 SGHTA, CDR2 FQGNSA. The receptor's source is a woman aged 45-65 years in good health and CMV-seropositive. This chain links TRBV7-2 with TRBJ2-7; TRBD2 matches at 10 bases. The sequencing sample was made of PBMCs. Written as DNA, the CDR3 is TGTGCCAGCAGCTTAGACCTAGCGGGAGCGGGGGAGCAGTACTTC. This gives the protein CASSLDLAGAGEQYF. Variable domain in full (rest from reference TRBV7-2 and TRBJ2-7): GAGVSQSPSNKVTEKGKDVELRCDPISGHTALYWYRQSLGQGLEFLIYFQGNSAPDKSGLPSDRFSAERTGGSVSTLTIQRTQQEDSAVYLCASSLDLAGAGEQYFGPGTRLTVT.